The 22 T cell receptor beta chains given below trace back to one sample, sequenced in a study of T cells of healthy individuals. TCRdb reprocessed the 5' RACE reads with MiXCR, giving one entry per CDR3 protein. The table includes about 96,000 distinct CDR3 sequences, roughly 15% detected once. The receptors come from a human donor in good health.

This chain joins TRBV6-2 or TRBV6-3 and TRBJ1-5; tentative D call: TRBD1 (6 bases). The CDR3 sequence is 16 residues long. Germline CDR1 and CDR2: MNHEY and SVGEGT. V lost 0 bases to trimming and J lost 11 bases, with 20 bases between them. This CDR3 reads CASSYSMGGSPGAQHF. In DNA, the CDR3 is TGTGCCAGCAGTTACTCAATGGGGGGCTCACCCGGGGCCCAGCATTTT.

This clonotype was detected many times. The chain joins TRBV28 to TRBJ1-2; 9 nucleotides line up with TRBD1. V was clipped by 7 bases and J by 2 bases; unmatched bases: 14. Per germline, CDR1 MDHEN and CDR2 SYDVKM. This CDR3 spans 17 amino acids. CDR3 region: CASTPPPTGGTNYGYTF. CDR3 bases: TGTGCCAGCACCCCACCCCCCACAGGGGGCACAAACTATGGCTACACCTTC.

The chain employs TRBV20-1 and TRBJ2-6, with D perhaps TRBD2 (5 bases). Trimming stripped 0 bases from V and 4 bases from J, with 10 bases between. The germline CDR1 and CDR2 sequences are DFQATT and SNEGSKA (reference sequence). CDR3 size: 15 residues. The CDR3 DNA reads as TGCAGTGCTAGAGATTTTGGGGAGGGGGCCAACGTCCTGACTTTC. Translating it yields CSARDFGEGANVLTF.

This clonotype was counted between two and nine times. V is TRBV11-2 and J is TRBJ1-6; no reliable D call. Germline CDR1 and CDR2: SGHAT and FQNNGV. The CDR3 is 12 residues long. Trimming removed 3 bases from V and 11 bases from J, with 8 bases in between. The CDR3 DNA is TGTGCCAGCAGCTTTTGGGGAGCACCCCTCCACTTT. Residues: CASSFWGAPLHF.

This clonotype was observed a few times. This chain connects TRBV2 to TRBJ2-7; a possible D gene is TRBD2 (5 bases). The CDR3 extends over 14 amino acids. The germline CDR1 and CDR2 sequences are SNHLY and FYNNEI. Trimming took off 3 bases at V and 1 base at J, with 10 bases between the two ends. Written as DNA, the CDR3 is TGTGCCAGCAGTGACCCGGGGTGGTCCTACGAGCAGTACTTC. Residues: CASSDPGWSYEQYF.

The chain carries TRBV7-9 and TRBJ2-1; D is undetermined. The germline gives CDR1 SEHNR, CDR2 FQNEAQ (reference sequence). This CDR3 has 16 residues. V was shortened by 5 bases and J by 0 bases, with 14 bases between the two germline ends. The CDR3 spells CASSPPGGISYNEQFF. The CDR3 DNA sequence: TGTGCCAGCAGCCCCCCGGGCGGAATCTCCTACAATGAGCAGTTCTTC.

The J gene is TRBJ2-1, the V gene TRBV6-2 or TRBV6-3; 9 positions agree with TRBD2. This CDR3 region has 16 residues. Germline trimming cut 6 bases from V and 2 bases from J; bases unmatched to any gene: 8. Per germline, CDR1 MNHEY and CDR2 SVGEGT. CDR3 protein: CASSPRPSGAYNEQFF. In DNA, the CDR3 is TGTGCCAGCAGCCCTCGACCTAGCGGGGCCTACAATGAGCAGTTCTTC.

This chain connects TRBV2 to TRBJ2-1; TRBD2 aligns across 9 bases. Germline V gives CDR1 SNHLY, CDR2 FYNNEI. V was pared by 6 bases and J by 4 bases, with 10 bases of the junction left unmatched. This CDR3 region has 16 residues. The CDR3 spells CASRFSGGPGYNEQFF. CDR3 nucleotides: TGTGCCAGCAGGTTTAGCGGGGGCCCCGGGTACAATGAGCAGTTCTTC.

This clonotype was seen only a few times. The rearrangement joins TRBV3-1 to TRBJ1-1, with no clear D. CDR1 and CDR2 (germline): LGHDT, YNNKEL (reference sequence). This CDR3 region has 13 residues. Trimming stripped 1 base from V and 6 bases from J, with 9 bases between. The CDR3 protein is CASSQGGEPEAFF. CDR3 DNA: TGTGCCAGCAGCCAAGGTGGGGAGCCTGAAGCTTTCTTT.

This clonotype turned up a few times. The rearrangement links TRBV7-9 to TRBJ1-1; 9 bases match TRBD1. This CDR3 is 14 amino acids long. V was pared by 6 bases and J by 4 bases, with 6 bases of the junction left unmatched. Looked up from germline, CDR1 is SEHNR and CDR2 is FQNEAQ (reference sequence). CDR3 DNA: TGTGCCAGCAGAGCCGGGACAGGGTTCACTGAAGCTTTCTTT. It specifies CASRAGTGFTEAFF. Full variable domain (remainder filled in from reference TRBV7-9 and TRBJ1-1): DTGVSQNPRHKITKRGQNVTFRCDPISEHNRLYWYRQTLGQGPEFLTYFQNEAQLEKSRLLSDRFSAERPKGSFSTLEIQRTEQGDSAMYLCASRAGTGFTEAFFGQGTRLTVV.

This clonotype was counted many times. The rearrangement links TRBV20-1 to TRBJ2-7; 8 bases map to TRBD1. With V trimmed by 6 bases and J by 0 bases, 4 bases remained unmatched. CDR3 length: 13 amino acids. From germline, CDR1 is DFQATT and CDR2 SNEGSKA (reference sequence). The CDR3 reads CSAGTGSSYEQYF. CDR3 sequence (DNA): TGCAGTGCCGGGACAGGATCCTCCTACGAGCAGTACTTC.

The V and J genes are TRBV24-1 and TRBJ2-2; D is uncertain. V shed 4 bases and J shed 4 bases, with 9 bases lying between them. The CDR3 is 14 amino acids. In germline, CDR1 is KGHDR, CDR2 SFDVKD. The CDR3 here is CATSEAQPTGELFF. The CDR3 nucleotides read TGTGCCACCAGTGAAGCACAGCCCACCGGGGAGCTGTTTTTT.

This chain connects TRBV4-2 to TRBJ1-5; D ambiguous. Germline assignment: CDR1 LGHNA and CDR2 YNFKEQ. The CDR3 is 16 amino acids. Trimming took off 10 bases at V and 0 bases at J, with 19 bases between the two ends. The chain's CDR3 is CATSTGKVGSNQPQHF. DNA of the CDR3: TGTGCCACTTCTACGGGGAAAGTTGGTAGCAATCAGCCCCAGCATTTT.

The table lists this clonotype with many counts. The J gene is TRBJ1-1, the V gene TRBV7-2, with 8 bases aligning to TRBD1. Germline-derived CDR1 and CDR2 are SGHTA and FQGNSA. The V segment lost 2 bases and the J segment 1 base; nucleotides outside the gene matches: 3. This CDR3 comprises 15 residues. The CDR3 DNA follows: TGTGCCAGCAGCTTAAGACAGGGGAAGAACACTGAAGCTTTCTTT. Its translation is CASSLRQGKNTEAFF.

V and J are TRBV7-9 and TRBJ2-7; 7 bases are shared with TRBD2. The CDR3 sequence is 13 residues long. Germline trimming cut 3 bases from V and 7 bases from J; bases unmatched to any gene: 6. Germline-derived CDR1 and CDR2 are SEHNR and FQNEAQ (reference sequence). Written as DNA, the CDR3 is TGTGCCAGCAGCTTGCCTCGGGGGGTAGAGCAGTACTTC. This codes for CASSLPRGVEQYF.

CDR3 residues: CSAFNTEAFF. The CDR3 DNA follows: TGCAGTGCTTTTAACACTGAAGCTTTCTTT. This chain connects TRBV20-1 to TRBJ1-1, with D uncertain. Trimming cost V 5 bases and J 2 bases, with 3 bases left between them. Germline V gene sequence: CDR1 DFQATT, CDR2 SNEGSKA (reference sequence). The CDR3 runs to 10 residues.

This clonotype was observed a handful of times. The CDR3 spells CASSWGPKGDYGYTF. The CDR3 nucleotides are TGTGCCAGCAGCTGGGGTCCCAAAGGGGACTATGGCTACACCTTC. The chain employs TRBV5-5 and TRBJ1-2, with D perhaps TRBD1 (5 bases). Trimming left V 3 bases short and J 3 bases short, with 15 bases between. This CDR3 has 15 residues. Germline assignment: CDR1 SGHKS and CDR2 YYEKEE (reference sequence).

This clonotype was found a few times. The chain couples TRBV7-8 to TRBJ2-7; TRBD1 or TRBD2 may be the D gene (5 bases each). Germline CDR1 is SGHVS and CDR2 is FQNEAQ. This CDR3 region has 14 residues. Trimming stripped 1 base from V and 3 bases from J, with 10 bases between. CDR3 residues: CASSLDEGHYEQYF. CDR3 coding DNA: TGTGCCAGCAGCTTAGATGAGGGGCACTACGAGCAGTACTTC. Full variable domain (outside the CDR3, taken from reference TRBV7-8 and TRBJ2-7): GAGVSQSPRYKVAKRGQDVALRCDPISGHVSLFWYQQALGQGPEFLTYFQNEAQLDKSGLPSDRFFAERPEGSVSTLKIQRTQQEDSAVYLCASSLDEGHYEQYFGPGTRLTVT.

This clonotype was detected a few times. The rearrangement uses TRBV4-3 and TRBJ2-7; D call uncertain. This CDR3 contains 14 residues. CDR1 LGHNA and CDR2 YSLEER come from the germline V gene. The V and J ends lost 0 bases and 3 bases respectively, with 9 bases between them. CDR3 bases: TGCGCCAGCAGCCAAGATTTGCTAGGCTACGAGCAGTACTTC. This sequence encodes CASSQDLLGYEQYF.

This clonotype was counted only a few times. The V and J genes are TRBV28 and TRBJ2-5; TRBD2 agrees at 14 bases. The CDR3 is 17 residues long. Trimming at V came to 6 bases and at J to 0 bases, leaving 6 bases not matched to a gene. Germline V gene lookup returns CDR1 MDHEN and CDR2 SYDVKM. DNA of the CDR3: TGTGCCAGCAGCGGACTAGCGGGAGGATTGTACCAAGAGACCCAGTACTTC. Protein sequence: CASSGLAGGLYQETQYF.

A note on this clonotype: Since the CDR3 does not end with the conserved phenylalanine or tryptophan, this likely comes from a read error. The gene calls are TRBV5-1 and TRBJ1-1; no clear D gene. Germline CDR1 is SGHRS and CDR2 is YFSETQ. V dropped 0 bases and J dropped 1 base, with 4 bases sitting between them. CDR3 size: 13 residues. The CDR3 nucleotides are TGCGCCAGCAGCTTGGGGACGAACACTGAAGCTTTCTTA. Residues: CASSLGTNTEAFL.

CDR3 in DNA: TGTGCCAGCAGCCCAGGACAGGGGGCGAATACCGCTTTCTTT. This encodes CASSPGQGANTAFF. The chain recombines TRBV7-9 with TRBJ1-1, with TRBD1 matching over 11 bases. CDR3 size: 14 residues. Germline CDR1 reads SEHNR; CDR2 reads FQNEAQ (reference sequence). The J segment lost 11 bases and the V segment lost 5 bases, leaving 10 bases of the junction unmatched.